The clone carrying this T cell receptor (beta chain) was seen once. The antigen is unknown. This CDR3 spans 20 amino acids. V shed 7 bases and J shed 0 bases, with 25 bases lying between them. The germline gives CDR1 MNHEY, CDR2 SMNVEV (reference sequence). Runs used v3.0 of the immunoSEQ assay and were done at survey level. The assay was immunoSEQ multiplex PCR, and TCRdb's table has in-frame clones only and misses some. In the table there are 25,000 to 30,000 clones, about 83% of which are singletons. The data stem from a study of long-term antiretroviral therapy in people with HIV. Regarding the study as a whole: Blood, drawn from the mid-2000s to the late 2010s, may reflect older ART regimens. Pre-ART expanded clones dominated the repertoire at every time point. ART preceded a rise in diversity that nonetheless stayed lower than in transplant donor controls. The range of CDR3 lengths in HIV repertoires proved narrower than that found in controls.

The chain carries TRBV27 and TRBJ2-6; no clear D gene. This TCR was sampled from a man between 18 and 35 years old with HIV. The sample was unsorted PBMCs, taken 0.4 years after starting antiretroviral therapy. The CDR3 is CASTSLWQVELFSGANVLTF. CDR3 sequence (DNA): TGTGCCAGCACCTCCCTCTGGCAGGTCGAACTCTTCTCTGGGGCCAACGTCCTGACTTTC. Variable domain in full (rest from reference TRBV27 and TRBJ2-6): EAQVTQNPRYLITVTGKKLTVTCSQNMNHEYMSWYRQDPGLGLRQIYYSMNVEVTDKGDVPEGYKVSRKEKRNFPLILESPSPNQTSLYFCASTSLWQVELFSGANVLTFGAGSRLTVL.